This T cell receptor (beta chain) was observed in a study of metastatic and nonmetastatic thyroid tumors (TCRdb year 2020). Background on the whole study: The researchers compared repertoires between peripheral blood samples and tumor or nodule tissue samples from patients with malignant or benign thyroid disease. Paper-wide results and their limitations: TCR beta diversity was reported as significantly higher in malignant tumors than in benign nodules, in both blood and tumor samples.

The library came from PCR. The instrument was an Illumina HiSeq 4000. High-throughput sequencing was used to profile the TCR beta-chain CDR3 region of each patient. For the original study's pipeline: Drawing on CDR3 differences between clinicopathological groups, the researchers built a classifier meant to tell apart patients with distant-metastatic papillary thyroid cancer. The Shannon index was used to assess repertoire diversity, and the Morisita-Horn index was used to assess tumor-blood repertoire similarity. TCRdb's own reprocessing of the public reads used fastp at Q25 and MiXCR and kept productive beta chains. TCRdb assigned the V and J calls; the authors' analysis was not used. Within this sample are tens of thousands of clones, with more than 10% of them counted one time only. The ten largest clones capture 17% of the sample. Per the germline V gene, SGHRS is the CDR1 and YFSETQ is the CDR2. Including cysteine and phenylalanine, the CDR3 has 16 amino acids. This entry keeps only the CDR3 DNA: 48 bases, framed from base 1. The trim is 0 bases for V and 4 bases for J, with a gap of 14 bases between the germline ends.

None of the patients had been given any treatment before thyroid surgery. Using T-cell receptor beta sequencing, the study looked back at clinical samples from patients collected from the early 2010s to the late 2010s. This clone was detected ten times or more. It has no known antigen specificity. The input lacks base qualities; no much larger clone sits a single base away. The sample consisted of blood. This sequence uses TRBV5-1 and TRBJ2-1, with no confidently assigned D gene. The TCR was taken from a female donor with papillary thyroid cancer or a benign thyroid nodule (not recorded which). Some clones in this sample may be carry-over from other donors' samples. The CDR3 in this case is CASSLVWTANYNEQFF. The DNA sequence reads TGCGCCAGCAGCTTGGTGTGGACCGCAAATTACAATGAGCAGTTCTTC.